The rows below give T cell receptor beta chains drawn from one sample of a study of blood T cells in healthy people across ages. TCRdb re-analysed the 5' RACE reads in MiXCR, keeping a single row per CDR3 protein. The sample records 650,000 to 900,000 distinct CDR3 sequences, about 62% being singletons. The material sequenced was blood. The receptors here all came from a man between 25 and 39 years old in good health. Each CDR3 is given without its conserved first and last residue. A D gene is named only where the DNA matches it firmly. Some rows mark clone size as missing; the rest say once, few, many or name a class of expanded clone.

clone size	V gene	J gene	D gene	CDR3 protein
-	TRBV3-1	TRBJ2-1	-	ASSQLLVNEQF
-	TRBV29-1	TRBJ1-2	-	SVEDGRAGPFYGYT
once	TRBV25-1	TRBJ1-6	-	ASRIGQANSPLH
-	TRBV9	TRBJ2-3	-	ASSVEPTDTQY
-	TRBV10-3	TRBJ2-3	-	AISDLDTDTQY
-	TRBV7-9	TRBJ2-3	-	ASSLDYLPTDTQY
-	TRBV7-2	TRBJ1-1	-	ASSAGWETEAF
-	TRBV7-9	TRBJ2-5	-	ASSSGLPEETQY
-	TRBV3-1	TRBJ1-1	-	ASSQGRGVAEAF
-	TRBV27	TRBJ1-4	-	ASSRLGTRTNEKLF
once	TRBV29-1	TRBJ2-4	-	SVGSSLAKNIQY
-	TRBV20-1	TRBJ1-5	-	SARAYDSGVQPQH
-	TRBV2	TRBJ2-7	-	ASSEGAKTGYEQY
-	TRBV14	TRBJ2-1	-	ASSQRRSSYNEQF
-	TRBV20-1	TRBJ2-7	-	SAATQVSYEQY
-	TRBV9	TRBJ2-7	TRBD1	ASSPGLGQGAREQY
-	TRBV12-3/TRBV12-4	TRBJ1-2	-	ASHSPSGPANYGYT
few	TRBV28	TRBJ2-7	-	ASSRTPREQY
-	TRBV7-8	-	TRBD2	ASSLALAGVEQY
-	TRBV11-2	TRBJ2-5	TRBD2	ASSLVRGLAGQETQY
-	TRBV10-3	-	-	AISAAGLDVSATYEQY
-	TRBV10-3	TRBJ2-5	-	AISGGRTGRKVETQY
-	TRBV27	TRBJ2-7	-	ASSFADKQY
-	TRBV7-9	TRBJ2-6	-	TSSPRSSGANVLT
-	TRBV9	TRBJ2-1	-	ASSKDPSPYNEQF
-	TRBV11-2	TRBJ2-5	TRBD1	ASSEQTGKETQY
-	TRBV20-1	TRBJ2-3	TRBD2	SAPGLAGLTDTQY
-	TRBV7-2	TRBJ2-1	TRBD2	ASSRDNSGGVF
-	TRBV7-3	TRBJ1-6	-	ASSSGQRNSPLH
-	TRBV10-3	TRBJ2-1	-	AISESTDSYNEQF
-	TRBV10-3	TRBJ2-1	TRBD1	AIREKTGAVNEQF
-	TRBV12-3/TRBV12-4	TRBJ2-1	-	ASNRLGGSEQF
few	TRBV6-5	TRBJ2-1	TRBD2	ASRTALAGANEQF
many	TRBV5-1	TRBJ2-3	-	ASSLGGPDTQY
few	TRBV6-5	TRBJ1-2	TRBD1	ASSRPGQGAPYGYT
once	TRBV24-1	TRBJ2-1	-	ATSSTTSEQF
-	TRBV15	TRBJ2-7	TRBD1	ATSVIGTGGYEQY
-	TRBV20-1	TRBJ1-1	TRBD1	SAHSGGNTEAF
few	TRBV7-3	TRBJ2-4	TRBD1	ASSSREGADIQY
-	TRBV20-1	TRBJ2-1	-	SALEVYNEQF
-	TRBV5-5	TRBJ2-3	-	ASSLGQEAQY
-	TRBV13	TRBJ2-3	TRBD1	ASSPGTGKLTDTQY
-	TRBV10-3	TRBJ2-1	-	AISDSGASYNEQF
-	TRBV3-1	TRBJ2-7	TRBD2	ASSQRTSGNEQY
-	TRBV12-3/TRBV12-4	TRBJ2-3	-	ASRRAEDTQY
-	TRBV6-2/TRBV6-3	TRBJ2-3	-	ASYSTRRGTDTQY
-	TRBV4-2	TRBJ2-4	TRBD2	ASSQGTSGWGGLAKNIQY
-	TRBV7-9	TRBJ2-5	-	ASSQIEDVKETQY
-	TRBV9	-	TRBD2	ASSVGASGGKGPHYEQY
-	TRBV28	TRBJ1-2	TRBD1	ASSLWGLAGGDYGYT
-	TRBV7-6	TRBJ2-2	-	ASSFSYRRNYTGELF
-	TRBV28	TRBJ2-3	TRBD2	ASTKLAGVTDTQY
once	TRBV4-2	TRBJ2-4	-	ASSQATGNIQY
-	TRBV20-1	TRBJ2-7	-	SARLDGEQY
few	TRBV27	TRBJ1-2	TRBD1	ASSFWGQGMNGYT
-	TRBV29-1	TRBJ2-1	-	SVLTYEQF
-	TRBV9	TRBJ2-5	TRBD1	ASSANPGQGQETQY